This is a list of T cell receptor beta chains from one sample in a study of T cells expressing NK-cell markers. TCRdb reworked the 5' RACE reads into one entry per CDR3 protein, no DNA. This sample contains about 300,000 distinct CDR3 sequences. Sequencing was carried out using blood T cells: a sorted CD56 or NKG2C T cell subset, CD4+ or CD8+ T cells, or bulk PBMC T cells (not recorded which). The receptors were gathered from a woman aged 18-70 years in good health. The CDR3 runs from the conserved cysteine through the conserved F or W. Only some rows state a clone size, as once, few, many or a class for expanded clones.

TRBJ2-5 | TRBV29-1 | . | CSGLSIGFVETQYF
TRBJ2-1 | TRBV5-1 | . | CASSLAAGGVYEQFF
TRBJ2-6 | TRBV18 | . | CASSPSDRVGANVLTF
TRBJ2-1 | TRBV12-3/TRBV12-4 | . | CASTLRGGLSYNEQFF
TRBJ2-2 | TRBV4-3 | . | CASSPARSPAGELFF
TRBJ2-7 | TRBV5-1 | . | CASSLGGTGMYEQYF
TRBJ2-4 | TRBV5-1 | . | CASSPDRANIQYF
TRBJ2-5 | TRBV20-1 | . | CSARDQTSQRETQYF
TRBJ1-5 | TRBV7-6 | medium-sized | CASSLAELTGGNQPQHF
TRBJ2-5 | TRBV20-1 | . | CSAPPPSGGGETQYF
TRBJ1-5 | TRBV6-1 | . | CASTRDVEPQHF
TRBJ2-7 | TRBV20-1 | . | CSSQPPGGRYEQYF
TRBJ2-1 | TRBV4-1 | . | CASSRGYYNEQFF
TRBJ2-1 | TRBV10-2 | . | CASRGTSGTYNEQFF
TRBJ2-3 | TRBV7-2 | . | CASRLGGGRTDTQYF
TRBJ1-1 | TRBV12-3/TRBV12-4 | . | CASSDSFSSAFF
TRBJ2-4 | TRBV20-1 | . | CSAPGRGILAKNIQYF
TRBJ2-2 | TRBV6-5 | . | CASSYASVVTGELFF
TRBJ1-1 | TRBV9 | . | CASSARGRNTEAFF
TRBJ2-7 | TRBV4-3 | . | CASSQIWDRGYEQYF
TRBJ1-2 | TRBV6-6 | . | CASSYSSRGYTF
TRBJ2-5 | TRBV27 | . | CASRPPGGETQYF
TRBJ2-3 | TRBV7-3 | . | CASSQAGTDTQYF
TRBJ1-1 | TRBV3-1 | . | CASSQLGGDTEAFF
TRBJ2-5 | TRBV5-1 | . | CASSLGAQIYQETQYF
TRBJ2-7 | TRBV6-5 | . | CASSYSGVNDEQYF
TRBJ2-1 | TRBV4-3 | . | CASSQRAVSYNEQFF
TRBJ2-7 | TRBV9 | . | CASSTSGTSGTYEQYF
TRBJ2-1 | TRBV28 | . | CASSPWGTSGSAYNEQFF
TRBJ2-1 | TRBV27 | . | CASSWSRAADSYNEQFF
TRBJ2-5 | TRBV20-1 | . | CSAIRTKGRETQYF
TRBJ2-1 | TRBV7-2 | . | CASSFATSVGTANEQFF
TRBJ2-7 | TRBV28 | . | CASSLQRLAGGHYYEQYF
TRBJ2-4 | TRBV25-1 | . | CASSGHRGRSKNIQYF
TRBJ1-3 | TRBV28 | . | CASTEGGTSSGNTIYF
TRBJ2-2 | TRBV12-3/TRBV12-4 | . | CASTVPREGTGELFF
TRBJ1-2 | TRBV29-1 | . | CSVGQGADYGYTF
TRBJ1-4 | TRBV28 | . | CASSLGGSGTNEKLFF
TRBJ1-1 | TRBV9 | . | CASSVGLRDSRNTEAFF
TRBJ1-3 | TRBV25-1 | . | CASSEYGSSGNTIYF
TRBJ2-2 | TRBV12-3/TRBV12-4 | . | CASTLGRTGELFF
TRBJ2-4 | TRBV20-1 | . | CSASTRDLAKNIQYF
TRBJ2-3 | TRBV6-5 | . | CASSYLAGSGTDTQYF
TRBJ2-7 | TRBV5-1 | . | CASSPGGTVYEQYF
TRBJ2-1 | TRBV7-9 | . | CASSPNGGSYNEQFF
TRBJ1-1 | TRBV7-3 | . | CASRKDGTRDTEAFF
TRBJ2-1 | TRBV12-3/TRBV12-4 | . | CASSSRDEQFF
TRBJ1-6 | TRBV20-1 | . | CSAAGTPNRSPLHF
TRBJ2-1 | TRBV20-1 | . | CSANPGQSSYNEQFF
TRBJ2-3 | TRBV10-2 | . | CASRFPDTQYF
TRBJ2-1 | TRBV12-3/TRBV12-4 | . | CASSFRLSALSGSGGNEQFF
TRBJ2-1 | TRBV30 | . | CAWTGDRDSYNEQFF
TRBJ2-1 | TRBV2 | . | CASRERQVPNYYRVSSYNEQFF